The following is a T cell receptor (beta chain) sequence with its context. These data come from a study of blood T cell repertoires in COVID-19. The protocol was immunoSEQ multiplex PCR, while the TCRdb copy is restricted to in-frame clones and leaves out a portion. The sample consists of fewer than 200,000 clones, roughly 82% of them appearing once. The CDR3 runs 13 residues. From germline, CDR1 is LGHNA and CDR2 YSLEER. Trimming took 3 bases from V and 11 from J; bases not matched to a gene: 8. The material sequenced was peripheral blood. This TCR derives from a woman in her 70s with acute or convalescent COVID-19. V gene TRBV4-3 combines with J gene TRBJ1-1; the match to TRBD1 covers 8 bases. The DNA of the CDR3 is TGCGCCAGCAGCCATGACAGGGGATCAGGGGCTTTCTTT. Amino acids: CASSHDRGSGAFF.